This T cell receptor beta chain was obtained from a study of T cells in Graves' hyperthyroidism and ophthalmopathy. Worth noting for this clonotype: Its matching antigen is unknown.

General study results and limits: Blood shared most expanded thyroid clonotypes above 0.001.

Amplification of TCR beta CDR3 regions was performed using RNA transcripts as template. The primer set for the first-round RT-PCR of the TCR CDR3 was HTBI. TCRdb re-called the multiplex PCR reads with MiXCR, one entry per CDR3 protein. The profile shows more than 300,000 distinct CDR3 sequences, approximately 15% of them singletons. V lost 7 bases, J lost 10 bases, and 18 bases lay in between. CDR1 MNHNS and CDR2 SASEGT come from the germline V gene. The CDR3 length is 13 residues. This chain links TRBV6-1 with TRBJ2-3; D might be TRBD2 (6 bases). The sequenced sample consisted of blood. The sequence derives from a woman aged 25-40 years with Graves' hyperthyroidism. CDR3 amino acids: CASISGGGSAQYF. DNA of the CDR3: TGTGCCAGCATCTCCGGTGGGGGGAGTGCGCAGTATTTT.